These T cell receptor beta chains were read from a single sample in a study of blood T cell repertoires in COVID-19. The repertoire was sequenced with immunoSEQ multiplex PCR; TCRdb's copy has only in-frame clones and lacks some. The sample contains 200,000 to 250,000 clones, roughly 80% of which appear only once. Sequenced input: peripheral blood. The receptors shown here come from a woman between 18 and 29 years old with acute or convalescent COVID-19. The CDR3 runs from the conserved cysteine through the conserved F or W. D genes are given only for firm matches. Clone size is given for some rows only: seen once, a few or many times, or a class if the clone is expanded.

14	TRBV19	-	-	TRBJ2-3	CASTIQGHTDTQYF	TGTGCCAGTACCATACAGGGACACACAGATACGCAGTATTTT
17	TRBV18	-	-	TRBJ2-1	CASSPPFEMSSYNEQFF	TGTGCCAGCTCACCTCCGTTTGAGATGAGCTCCTACAATGAGCAGTTCTTC
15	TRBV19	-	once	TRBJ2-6	CASSLQSSGANVLTF	TGTGCCAGTAGCCTACAGAGCTCTGGGGCCAACGTCCTGACTTTC
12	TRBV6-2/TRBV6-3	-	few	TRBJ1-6	CASSFQNSPLHF	TGTGCCAGCAGTTTCCAAAATTCACCCCTCCACTTT
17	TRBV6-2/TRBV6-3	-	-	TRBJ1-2	CASSYLRLREGRSGYTF	TGTGCCAGCAGTTACTTGAGACTCAGGGAAGGGAGGAGCGGCTACACCTTC
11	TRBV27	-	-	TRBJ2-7	CASSTRGVQYF	TGTGCCAGCAGTACCAGGGGAGTGCAGTACTTC
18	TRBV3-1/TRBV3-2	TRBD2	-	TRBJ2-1	CASSQDWPSGDLYNEQFF	TGTGCCAGCAGCCAAGATTGGCCTAGCGGGGACCTATACAATGAGCAGTTCTTC
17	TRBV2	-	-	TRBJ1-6	CASSESGGASYNSPLHF	TGTGCCAGCAGTGAGTCGGGGGGGGCCTCTTATAATTCACCCCTCCACTTT
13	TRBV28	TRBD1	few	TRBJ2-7	CASGGQAYYEQYF	TGTGCCAGCGGGGGACAGGCCTATTACGAGCAGTACTTC
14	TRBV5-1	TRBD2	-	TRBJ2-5	CASSLTSPQETQYF	TGCGCCAGCAGCCTGACTAGCCCGCAAGAGACCCAGTACTTC
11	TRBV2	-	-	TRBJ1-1	CASSEDSEAFF	TGTGCCAGCAGTGAAGATTCGGAAGCTTTCTTT
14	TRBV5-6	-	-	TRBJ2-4	CASSLAQTKNIQYF	TGTGCCAGCAGCTTGGCTCAGACCAAAAACATTCAGTACTTC
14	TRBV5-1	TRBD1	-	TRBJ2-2	CASSRTGNTGELFF	TGCGCCAGCAGCAGGACAGGGAACACCGGGGAGCTGTTTTTT
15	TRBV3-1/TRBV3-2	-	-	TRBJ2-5	CASSQDWRDRETQYF	TGTGCCAGCAGCCAAGATTGGAGGGATCGGGAGACCCAGTACTTC
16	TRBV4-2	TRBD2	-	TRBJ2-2	CASKSPSGRNTGELFF	TGTGCCAGCAAATCCCCTAGCGGAAGGAACACCGGGGAGCTGTTTTTT
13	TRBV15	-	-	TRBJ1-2	CATSRDRNYGYTF	TGTGCCACCAGCAGAGATAGAAACTATGGCTACACCTTC
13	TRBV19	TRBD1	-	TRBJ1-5	CASSLGQNQPQHF	TGTGCCAGTAGTTTGGGACAGAATCAGCCCCAGCATTTT
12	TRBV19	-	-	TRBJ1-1	CASSMRGAQAFF	TGTGCCAGTAGTATGCGTGGGGCCCAAGCTTTCTTT
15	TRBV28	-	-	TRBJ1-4	CASSLYQPADEKLFF	TGTGCCAGCAGTTTATACCAGCCCGCGGATGAAAAACTGTTTTTT
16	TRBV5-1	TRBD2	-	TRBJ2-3	CASSLVQREPTDTQYF	TGCGCCAGCAGCTTGGTTCAGCGGGAGCCCACAGATACGCAGTATTTT
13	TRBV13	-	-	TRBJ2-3	CASSPQEADTQYF	TGTGCCAGCAGCCCGCAAGAGGCAGATACGCAGTATTTT
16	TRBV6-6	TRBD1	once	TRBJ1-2	CASSYSRTGVNYGYTF	TGTGCCAGCAGTTACTCCAGGACAGGGGTGAACTATGGCTACACCTTC
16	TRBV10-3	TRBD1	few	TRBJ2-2	CAINRGQGTNTGELFF	TGTGCCATCAACAGAGGACAGGGGACGAACACCGGGGAGCTGTTTTTT
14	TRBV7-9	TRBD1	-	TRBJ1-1	CASSATGRNTEAFF	TGTGCCAGCAGCGCGACAGGGAGAAACACTGAAGCTTTCTTT
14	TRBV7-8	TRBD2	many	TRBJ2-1	CASSWGGDANEQFF	TGTGCCAGCAGCTGGGGAGGGGACGCCAATGAGCAGTTCTTC
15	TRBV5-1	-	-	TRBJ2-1	CASSFRTGQYNEQFF	TGCGCCAGCAGCTTCCGTACAGGTCAATACAATGAGCAGTTCTTC
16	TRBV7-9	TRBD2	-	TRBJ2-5	CASSLRASGPGETQYF	TGTGCCAGCAGCTTAAGGGCTAGCGGGCCGGGAGAGACCCAGTACTTC
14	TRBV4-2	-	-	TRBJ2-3	CASSQGLVADTQYF	TGTGCCAGCAGCCAAGGACTAGTGGCAGATACGCAGTATTTT
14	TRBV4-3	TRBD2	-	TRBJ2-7	CASSQGEREGWQYF	TGCGCCAGCAGCCAAGGGGAGCGGGAGGGTTGGCAGTACTTC
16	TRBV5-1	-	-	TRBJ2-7	CASSWGEDSMSYEQYF	TGCGCCAGCAGCTGGGGCGAGGACAGTATGTCCTACGAGCAGTACTTC
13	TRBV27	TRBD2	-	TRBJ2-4	CASSWTSGGIQYF	TGTGCCAGCAGTTGGACTAGCGGGGGAATTCAGTACTTC
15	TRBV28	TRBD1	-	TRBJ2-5	CASSFAQGARKTQYF	TGTGCCAGCAGTTTCGCCCAGGGGGCGCGGAAGACCCAGTACTTC
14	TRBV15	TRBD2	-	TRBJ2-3	CATSRDGLADTQYF	TGTGCCACCAGCAGAGATGGACTAGCAGATACGCAGTATTTT
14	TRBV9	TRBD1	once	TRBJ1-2	CASSVGQGEYGYTF	TGTGCCAGCAGCGTAGGGCAGGGGGAATATGGCTACACCTTC
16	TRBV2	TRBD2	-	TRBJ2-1	CASVRQGLAGSNEQFF	TGTGCCAGCGTACGACAGGGACTAGCGGGATCCAATGAGCAGTTCTTC
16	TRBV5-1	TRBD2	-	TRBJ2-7	CASSPRLADLSYEQYF	TGCGCCAGCAGCCCGAGACTAGCGGACCTCTCCTACGAGCAGTACTTC
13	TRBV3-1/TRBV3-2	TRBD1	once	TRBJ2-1	CASSQTGVNEQFF	TGTGCCAGCAGCCAGACAGGGGTAAATGAGCAGTTCTTC
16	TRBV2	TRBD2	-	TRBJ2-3	CASSDPSGSGSDTQYF	TGTGCCAGCAGTGATCCTAGCGGGAGTGGGTCAGATACGCAGTATTTT
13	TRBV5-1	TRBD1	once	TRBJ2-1	CASVGTANNEQFF	TGCGCCAGCGTCGGGACAGCTAACAATGAGCAGTTCTTC
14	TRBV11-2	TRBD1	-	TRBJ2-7	CASSTGTDSYEQYF	TGTGCCAGCAGCACCGGGACAGACTCCTACGAGCAGTACTTC
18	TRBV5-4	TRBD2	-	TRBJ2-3	CASSLAGLAGPSTDTQYF	TGTGCCAGCAGCTTGGCTGGACTAGCGGGGCCCAGCACAGATACGCAGTATTTT
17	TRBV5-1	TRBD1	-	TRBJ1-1	CASSLLSPGQVSTEAFF	TGCGCCAGCAGCTTGCTTTCTCCGGGACAGGTTTCTACTGAAGCTTTCTTT
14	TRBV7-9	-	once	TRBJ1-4	CASSLPILGEKLFF	TGTGCCAGCAGCTTACCCATCCTGGGCGAAAAACTGTTTTTT
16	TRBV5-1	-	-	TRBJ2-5	CASSLGPQGSEETQYF	TGCGCCAGCAGCTTGGGACCACAGGGAAGCGAAGAGACCCAGTACTTC
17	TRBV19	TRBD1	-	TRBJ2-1	CASSRGQGTVSYNEQFF	TGTGCCAGTAGTAGGGGACAGGGTACGGTCTCCTACAATGAGCAGTTCTTC
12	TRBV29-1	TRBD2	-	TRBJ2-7	CSVPGTRAEQYF	TGCAGCGTACCCGGGACTAGGGCCGAGCAGTACTTC
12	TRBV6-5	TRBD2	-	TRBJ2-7	CASSFPSGGPYF	TGTGCCAGCAGTTTCCCCTCGGGGGGGCCGTACTTC
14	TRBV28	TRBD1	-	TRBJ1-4	CASRTDREGEKLFF	TGTGCCAGCAGGACGGACAGGGAAGGTGAAAAACTGTTTTTT
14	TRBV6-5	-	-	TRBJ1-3	CASSGQPTGNTIYF	TGTGCCAGCAGCGGACAGCCAACTGGAAACACCATATATTTT
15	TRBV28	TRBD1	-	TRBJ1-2	CASSPGTGYNYGYTF	TGTGCCAGCAGTCCCGGGACAGGATATAACTATGGCTACACCTTC
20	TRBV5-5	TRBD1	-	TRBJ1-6	CASSSRGQTGIRGINSPLHF	TGTGCCAGCAGCTCAAGGGGACAGACTGGGATTCGGGGTATTAATTCACCCCTCCACTTT